Below, 7 T cell receptor beta chains from the same sample are listed, as sequenced in a study of radiation and T cells in renal cell carcinoma. The repertoire was sequenced with immunoSEQ multiplex PCR; TCRdb's copy has only in-frame clones and lacks some. Of 160,000 or so clones in the sample, about 87% are singletons; the top ten hold 10% to 15%. Time point here: blood 2 weeks post-SBRT. This sample's treatment: 15 Gy SBRT to primary tumor, nephrectomy 4 weeks later. The sample in question was blood, obtained from a patient whose treatment included radiotherapy and nephrectomy. The receptor source for this set is a woman between 50 and 59 years old with renal cell carcinoma.

The chain recombines TRBV7-2 with TRBJ2-3; TRBD1 matches at 8 bases. Germline CDR1 and CDR2: SGHTA and FQGNSA. There are 15 residues in the CDR3. J lost 0 bases, V lost 5 bases, and 4 bases had no gene match. CDR3 residues: CASSVRQGSTDTQYF. CDR3 coding DNA: TGTGCCAGCAGCGTCAGACAGGGGAGCACAGATACGCAGTATTTT. Supplemented by reference TRBV7-2 and TRBJ2-3, the full variable domain reads GAGVSQSPSNKVTEKGKDVELRCDPISGHTALYWYRQSLGQGLEFLIYFQGNSAPDKSGLPSDRFSAERTGGSVSTLTIQRTQQEDSAVYLCASSVRQGSTDTQYFGPGTRLTVL.

The rearrangement uses TRBV9 and TRBJ2-7, with D uncertain. Germline values: CDR1 SGDLS, CDR2 YYNGEE. Trimming removed 0 bases at V and 1 base at J, with 8 bases between. The CDR3 has 14 amino acids. The CDR3 sequence: CASSVESLSYEQYF. Written as DNA, the CDR3 is TGTGCCAGCAGCGTAGAATCTCTTTCCTACGAGCAGTACTTC.

The gene calls are TRBV10-2 and TRBJ2-1; 8 nucleotides match TRBD2. The V and J ends lost 6 bases and 6 bases, in that order; junction bases with no gene match: 7. The CDR3 sequence is 14 residues long. Per the germline V gene, CDR1 is WSHSY and CDR2 is SAAADI. This CDR3 is CASRPGGQRNEQFF. DNA of the CDR3: TGCGCCAGCAGACCGGGGGGGCAACGCAATGAGCAGTTCTTC.

The V call is TRBV25-1, the J call TRBJ2-1; TRBD2 aligns across 9 bases. This CDR3 region has 18 residues. The germline V gene has CDR1 MGHDK and CDR2 SYGVNS. The junction had 18 bases not matched to a gene; V was cut back by 6 bases and J by 6 bases. The CDR3 sequence: CASSPRRGSGGPGNEQFF. The CDR3 bases are TGTGCCAGCAGCCCACGTCGCGGTAGCGGGGGCCCGGGCAATGAGCAGTTCTTC.

Remarks on this clone: The identical CDR3 is also encoded by other nucleotide sequences in the sample. This sequence joins TRBV6-1 and TRBJ1-2; unclear D gene. The CDR3 covers 11 residues. V was clipped by 5 bases and J by 4 bases, with 5 bases between them. Germline lookup yields CDR1 MNHNS and CDR2 SASEGT. The CDR3 nucleotides are TGTGCCAGCAGTTACAGCTATGGCTACACCTTC. Its translation: CASSYSYGYTF.

The chain links TRBV19 to TRBJ1-2; maybe TRBD1 (5 bases). The CDR3 contains 15 residues. Germline CDR1 and CDR2: LNHDA and SQIVND (reference sequence). V lost 5 bases, J lost 1 base, and 14 bases lay in between. The DNA of the CDR3 is TGTGCCAGTAGTCTTGGGGGACTGATTAACTATGGCTACACCTTC. Protein: CASSLGGLINYGYTF. The full variable domain, completed using reference TRBV19 and TRBJ1-2, is DGGITQSPKYLFRKEGQNVTLSCEQNLNHDAMYWYRQDPGQGLRLIYYSQIVNDFQKGDIAEGYSVSREKKESFPLTVTSAQKNPTAFYLCASSLGGLINYGYTFGSGTRLTVV.

This clone has a handful of counts. CDR3 coding DNA: TGTGCCAGCTCATCCACAGAGAACACTGAAGCTTTCTTT. Protein sequence: CASSSTENTEAFF. The chain carries TRBV18 and TRBJ1-1; unclear D gene. From germline, CDR1 is KGHSH and CDR2 LQKENI. Trimming took off 5 bases at V and 1 base at J, with 8 bases between the two ends. This CDR3 has 13 amino acids.